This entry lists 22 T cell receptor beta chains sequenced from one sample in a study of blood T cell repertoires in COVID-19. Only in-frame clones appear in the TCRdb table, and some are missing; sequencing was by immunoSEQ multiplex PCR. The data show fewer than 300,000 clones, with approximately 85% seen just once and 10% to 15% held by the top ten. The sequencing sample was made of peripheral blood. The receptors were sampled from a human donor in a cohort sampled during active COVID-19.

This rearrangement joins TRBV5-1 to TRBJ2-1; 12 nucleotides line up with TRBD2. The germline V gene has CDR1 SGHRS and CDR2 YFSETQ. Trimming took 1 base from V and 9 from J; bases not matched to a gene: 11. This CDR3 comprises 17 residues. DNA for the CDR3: TGCGCCAGCAGCTTGTGGTCTGGACTAGCGGGATTGAGTGAGCAGTTCTTC. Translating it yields CASSLWSGLAGLSEQFF. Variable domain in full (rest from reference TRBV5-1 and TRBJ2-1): KAGVTQTPRYLIKTRGQQVTLSCSPISGHRSVSWYQQTPGQGLQFLFEYFSETQRNKGNFPGRFSGRQFSNSRSEMNVSTLELGDSALYLCASSLWSGLAGLSEQFFGPGTRLTVL.

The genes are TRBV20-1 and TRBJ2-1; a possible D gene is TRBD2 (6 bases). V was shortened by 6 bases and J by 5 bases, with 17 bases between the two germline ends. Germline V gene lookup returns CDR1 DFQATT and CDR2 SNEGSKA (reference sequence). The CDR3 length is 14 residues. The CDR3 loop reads CSASTMTRNNEQFF. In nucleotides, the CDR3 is TGCAGTGCCAGTACTATGACTAGGAACAATGAGCAGTTCTTC.

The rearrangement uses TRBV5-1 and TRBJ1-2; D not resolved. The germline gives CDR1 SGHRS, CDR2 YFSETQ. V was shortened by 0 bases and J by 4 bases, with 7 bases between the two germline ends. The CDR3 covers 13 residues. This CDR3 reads CASSLDNTYGYTF. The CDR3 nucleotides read TGCGCCAGCAGCTTGGACAATACCTATGGCTACACCTTC.

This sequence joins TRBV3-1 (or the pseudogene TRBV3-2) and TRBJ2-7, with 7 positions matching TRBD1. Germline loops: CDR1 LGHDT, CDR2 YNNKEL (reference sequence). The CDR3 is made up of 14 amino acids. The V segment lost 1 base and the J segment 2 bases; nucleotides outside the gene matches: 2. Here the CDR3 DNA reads TGTGCCAGCAGCCAAGGGGACAGCACCTACGAGCAGTACTTC. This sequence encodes CASSQGDSTYEQYF.

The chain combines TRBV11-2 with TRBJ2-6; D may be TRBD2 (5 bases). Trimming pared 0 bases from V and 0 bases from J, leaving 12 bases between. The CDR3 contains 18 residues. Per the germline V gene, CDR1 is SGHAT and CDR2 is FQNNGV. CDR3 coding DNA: TGTGCCAGCAGCTTAGAGGCGGGCCAGGTCTCTGGGGCCAACGTCCTGACTTTC. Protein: CASSLEAGQVSGANVLTF.

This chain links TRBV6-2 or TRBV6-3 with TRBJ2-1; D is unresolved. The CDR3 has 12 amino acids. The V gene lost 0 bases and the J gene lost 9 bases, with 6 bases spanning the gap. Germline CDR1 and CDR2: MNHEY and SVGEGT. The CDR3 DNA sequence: TGTGCCAGCAGTTACTCAACGGGTGAGCAGTTCTTC. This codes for CASSYSTGEQFF.

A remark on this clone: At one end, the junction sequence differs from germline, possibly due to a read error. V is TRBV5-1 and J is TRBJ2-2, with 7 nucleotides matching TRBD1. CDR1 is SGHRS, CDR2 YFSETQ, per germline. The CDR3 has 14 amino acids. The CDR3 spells CASSLEARAGGLFF. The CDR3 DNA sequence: TGCGCCAGCAGCTTGGAGGCGCGGGCAGGGGGGCTGTTTTTT. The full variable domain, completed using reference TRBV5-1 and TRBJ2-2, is KAGVTQTPRYLIKTRGQQVTLSCSPISGHRSVSWYQQTPGQGLQFLFEYFSETQRNKGNFPGRFSGRQFSNSRSEMNVSTLELGDSALYLCASSLEARAGGLFFGEGSRLTVL.

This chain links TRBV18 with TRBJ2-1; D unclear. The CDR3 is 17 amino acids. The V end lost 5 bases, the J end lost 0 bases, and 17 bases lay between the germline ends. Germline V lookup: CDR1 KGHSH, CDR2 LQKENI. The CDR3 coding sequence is TGTGCCAGCTCATCATCTCGCCAATTGCGCTCCTACAATGAGCAGTTCTTC. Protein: CASSSSRQLRSYNEQFF.

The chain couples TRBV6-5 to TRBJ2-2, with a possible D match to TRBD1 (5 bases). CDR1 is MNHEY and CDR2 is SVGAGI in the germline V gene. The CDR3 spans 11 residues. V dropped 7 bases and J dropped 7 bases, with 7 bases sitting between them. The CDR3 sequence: CASTQGGELFF. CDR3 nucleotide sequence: TGTGCCAGCACCCAGGGCGGGGAGCTGTTTTTT.

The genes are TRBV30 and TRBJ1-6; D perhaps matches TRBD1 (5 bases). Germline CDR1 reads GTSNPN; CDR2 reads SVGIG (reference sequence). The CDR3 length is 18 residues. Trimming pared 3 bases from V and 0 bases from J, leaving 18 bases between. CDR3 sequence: CAWRLNWGPSSYNSPLHF. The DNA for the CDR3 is TGTGCCTGGAGGCTCAATTGGGGCCCGAGCTCCTATAATTCACCCCTCCACTTT.

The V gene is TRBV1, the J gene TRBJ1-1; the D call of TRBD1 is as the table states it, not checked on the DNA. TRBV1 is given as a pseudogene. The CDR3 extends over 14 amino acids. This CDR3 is CTSFKGTVNTEAFF. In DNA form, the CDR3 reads TGCACCAGCTTCAAAGGGACAGTGAACACTGAAGCTTTCTTT.

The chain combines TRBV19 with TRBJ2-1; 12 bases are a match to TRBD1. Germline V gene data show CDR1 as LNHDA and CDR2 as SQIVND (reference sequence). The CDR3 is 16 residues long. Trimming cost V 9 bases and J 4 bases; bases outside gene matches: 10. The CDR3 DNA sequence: TGTGCCAGCAGGGACAGGGGGCGAGGATATTACAATGAGCAGTTCTTC. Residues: CASRDRGRGYYNEQFF.

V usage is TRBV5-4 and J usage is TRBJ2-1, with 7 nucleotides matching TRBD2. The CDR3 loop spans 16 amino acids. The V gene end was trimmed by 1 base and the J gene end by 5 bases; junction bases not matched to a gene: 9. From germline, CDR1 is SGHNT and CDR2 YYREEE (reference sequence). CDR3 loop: CASSLNGGRFHNEQFF. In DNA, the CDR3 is TGTGCCAGCAGCTTGAACGGCGGGAGATTTCACAATGAGCAGTTCTTC.

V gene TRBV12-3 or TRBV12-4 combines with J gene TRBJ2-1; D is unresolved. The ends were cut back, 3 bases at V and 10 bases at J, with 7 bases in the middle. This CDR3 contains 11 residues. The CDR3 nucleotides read TGTGCCAGCAGTTTCTTAGTAGAGCAGTTCTTC. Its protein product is CASSFLVEQFF.

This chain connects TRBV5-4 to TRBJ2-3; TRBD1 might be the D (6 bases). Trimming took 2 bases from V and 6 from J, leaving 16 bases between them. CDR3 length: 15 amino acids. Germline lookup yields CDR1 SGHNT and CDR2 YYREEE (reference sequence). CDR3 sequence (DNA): TGTGCCAGCAGCTTAAGGGACACCCCCATGGATACGCAGTATTTT. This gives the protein CASSLRDTPMDTQYF.

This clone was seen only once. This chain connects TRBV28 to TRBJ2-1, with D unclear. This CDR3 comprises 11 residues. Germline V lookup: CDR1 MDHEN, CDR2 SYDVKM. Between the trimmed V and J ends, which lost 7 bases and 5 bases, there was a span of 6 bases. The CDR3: CASNSNNEQFF. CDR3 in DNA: TGTGCCAGCAACTCTAACAATGAGCAGTTCTTC. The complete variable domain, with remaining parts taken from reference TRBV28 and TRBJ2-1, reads DVKVTQSSRYLVKRTGEKVFLECVQDMDHENMFWYRQDPGLGLRLIYFSYDVKMKEKGDIPEGYSVSREKKERFSLILESASTNQTSMYLCASNSNNEQFFGPGTRLTVL.

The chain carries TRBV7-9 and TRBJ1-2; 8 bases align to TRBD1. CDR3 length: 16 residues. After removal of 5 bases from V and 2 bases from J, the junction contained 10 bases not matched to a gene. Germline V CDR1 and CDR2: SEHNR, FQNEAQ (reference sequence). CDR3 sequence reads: CASSLQGAKTNYGYTF. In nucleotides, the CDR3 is TGTGCCAGCAGCCTTCAGGGGGCTAAGACCAACTATGGCTACACCTTC.

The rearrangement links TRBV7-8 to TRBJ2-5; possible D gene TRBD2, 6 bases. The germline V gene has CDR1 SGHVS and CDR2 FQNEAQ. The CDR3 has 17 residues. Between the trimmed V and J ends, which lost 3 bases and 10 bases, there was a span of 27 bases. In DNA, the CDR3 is TGTGCCAGCAGCTTGCATTGGGGAGGTCTCACAAGAGATAACCAGTACTTC. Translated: CASSLHWGGLTRDNQYF.

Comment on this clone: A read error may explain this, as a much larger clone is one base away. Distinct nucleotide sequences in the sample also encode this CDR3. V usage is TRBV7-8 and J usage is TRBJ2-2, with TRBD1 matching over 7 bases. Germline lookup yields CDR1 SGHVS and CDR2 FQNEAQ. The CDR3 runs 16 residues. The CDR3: CASSRDPGQHTGELFF. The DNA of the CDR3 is TGTGCCAGCAGCCGAGACCCGGGACAGCACACTGGGGAGCTGTTTTTT. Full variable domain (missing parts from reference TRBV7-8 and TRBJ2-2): GAGVSQSPRYKVAKRGQDVALRCDPISGHVSLFWYQQALGQGPEFLTYFQNEAQLDKSGLPSDRFFAERPEGSVSTLKIQRTQQEDSAVYLCASSRDPGQHTGELFFGEGSRLTVL.

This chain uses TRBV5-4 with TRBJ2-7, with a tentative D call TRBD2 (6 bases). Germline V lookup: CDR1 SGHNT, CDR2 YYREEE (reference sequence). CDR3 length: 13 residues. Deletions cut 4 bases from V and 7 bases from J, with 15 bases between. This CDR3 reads CASSRYHGGEQYF. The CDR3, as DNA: TGTGCCAGCAGCCGCTACCATGGGGGGGAGCAGTACTTC.

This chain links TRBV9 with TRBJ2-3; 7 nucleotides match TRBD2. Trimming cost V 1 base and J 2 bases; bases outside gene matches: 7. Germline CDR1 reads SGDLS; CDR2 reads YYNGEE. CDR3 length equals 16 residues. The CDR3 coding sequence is TGTGCCAGCAGCGTAACACACGGGAGGATCACAGATACGCAGTATTTT. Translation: CASSVTHGRITDTQYF.

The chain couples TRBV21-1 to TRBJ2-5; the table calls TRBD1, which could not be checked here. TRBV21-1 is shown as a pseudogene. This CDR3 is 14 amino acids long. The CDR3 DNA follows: TGTGCCAGCGATTGCAGGGGAAGGGAAGAGACCCAGTACTTC. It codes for CASDCRGREETQYF.